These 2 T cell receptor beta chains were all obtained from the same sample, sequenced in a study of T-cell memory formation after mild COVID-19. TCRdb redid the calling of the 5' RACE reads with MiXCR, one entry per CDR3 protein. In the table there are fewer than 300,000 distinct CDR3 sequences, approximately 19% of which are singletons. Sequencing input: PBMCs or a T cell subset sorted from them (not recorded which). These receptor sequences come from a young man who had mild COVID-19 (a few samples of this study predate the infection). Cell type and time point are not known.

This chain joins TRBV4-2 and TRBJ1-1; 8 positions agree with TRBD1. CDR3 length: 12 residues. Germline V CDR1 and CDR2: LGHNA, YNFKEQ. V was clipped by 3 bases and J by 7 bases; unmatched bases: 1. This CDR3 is CASSHGTGEAFF. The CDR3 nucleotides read TGTGCCAGCAGCCATGGGACAGGTGAAGCTTTCTTT.

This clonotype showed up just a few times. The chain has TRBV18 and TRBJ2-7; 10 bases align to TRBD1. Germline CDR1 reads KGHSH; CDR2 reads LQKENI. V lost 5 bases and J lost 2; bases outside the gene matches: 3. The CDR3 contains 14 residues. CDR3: CASSSGTGAYEQYV. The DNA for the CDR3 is TGTGCCAGCTCATCCGGGACAGGGGCCTACGAGCAGTACGTC.